This T cell receptor (beta chain) is from a study of blood T cells in healthy people across ages. Remarks on this clonotype: The target antigen is unknown.

General study findings and limits: Both higher diversity and more naive CD4+ cells marked long-lived donors when set against aged donors. The study lacked donor CMV status, which possibly confounded expanded clonotype changes. Older age coincided with a roughly linear decline in TCR beta diversity per million T cells. Bulk PBMC profiling left naive and antigen-experienced comparisons inconclusive.

A sample-barcoded 5' primer and a J-beta primer mix were used in a second PCR of roughly 7 to 11 cycles. One entry per CDR3 protein, called by TCRdb with MiXCR from the 5' RACE reads. The sample has 800,000 or so distinct CDR3 sequences, about 59% seen once; the top ten hold about a quarter. Sequenced: blood. This receptor was obtained from a young man in good health.

The CDR3 DNA reads as TGTGCCAGCACCAACTACCTAGACCGACTAGATACGCAGTATTTT. The encoded protein is CASTNYLDRLDTQYF. The V call is TRBV21-1, the J call TRBJ2-3. TRBV21-1 is recorded as a pseudogene. The CDR3 runs to 15 residues.